The clone carrying this T cell receptor (beta chain) was seen at least ten times. The target antigen is unknown. This sample was included in a study of blood T cells in healthy people across ages. Primed by a sample-barcoded 5' primer and a J-beta primer mix, a second PCR proceeded for 7 to 11 cycles. MiXCR was run by TCRdb on the 5' RACE reads, yielding one entry per CDR3 protein. The sample has around 1.1 million distinct CDR3 sequences, 35% to 40% seen once. The length of the CDR3 is 13 residues. CDR1 is LGHNA and CDR2 is YNFKEQ in the germline V gene. The V gene lost 4 bases and the J gene lost 7 bases, with 13 bases spanning the gap. Overall study results and limits: The unknown donor CMV status may have confounded expanded clonotype changes.

The sample was blood. The gene calls are TRBV4-2 and TRBJ1-2, with D uncertain. The clonotype originates from a man aged 18 to 30 in good health. DNA of the CDR3: TGTGCCAGCAGCCCCATAGGACCAGTTGGCTACACCTTC. It translates to CASSPIGPVGYTF.